These 2 T cell receptor beta chains were sequenced from one sample in a study of cytomegalovirus exposure and HLA in healthy donors. The primer mix had 60 Vbeta and 13 Jbeta primers. Clones were sequenced by immunoSEQ multiplex PCR, and TCRdb holds only the in-frame ones, with some missing. There are 150,000 to 200,000 clones in the sample; around 81% occur only once, and around 1.5% lies in the top ten. Sequencing input: PBMCs. These TCRs come from a man in his forties or fifties in good health and CMV-seronegative.

CDR3 in DNA: TGTGCCTGGGTGGGGGACAGAGTCGGGACTGAAGCTTTCTTT. Its translation: CAWVGDRVGTEAFF. The chain recombines TRBV30 with TRBJ1-1; 7 positions agree with TRBD1. After removal of 5 bases from V and 5 bases from J, the junction contained 11 bases not matched to a gene. Germline V gene lookup returns CDR1 GTSNPN and CDR2 SVGIG (reference sequence). This CDR3 has 14 amino acids.

The rearrangement links TRBV5-1 to TRBJ2-3; 12 bases are a match to TRBD2. Germline assignment: CDR1 SGHRS and CDR2 YFSETQ. V was clipped by 2 bases and J by 3 bases; unmatched bases: 4. This CDR3 spans 16 amino acids. CDR3 region: CASSFRTSGTTDTQYF. CDR3 DNA: TGCGCCAGCAGCTTCCGGACTAGCGGGACGACAGATACGCAGTATTTT.